One and the same sample provided the 11 T cell receptor beta chains below, sequenced in a study of early T cells in non-severe SARS-CoV-2 infection (dated by TCRdb to the early 2020s). The protocol used for the library was 5' RACE. Sequencing instrument: NextSeq 500. The public reads were quality trimmed at Q25 with fastp and then assembled into clones with MiXCR by TCRdb, keeping productive beta chains. Identical CDR3 protein sequences are pooled into one entry, listed with their most common genes and DNA. Within this sample are tens of thousands of distinct CDR3 sequences, with 8.5% to 10% of them counted one time only. The ten largest clones capture almost 4% of the sample. This material consisted of whole blood, taken at baseline. These receptors were obtained from an adult who was a healthcare worker with PCR-confirmed SARS-CoV-2 infection or an uninfected control (not recorded which).

V gene TRBV10-1 combines with J gene TRBJ2-2; possibly TRBD1 for D (6 bases). Looked up from germline, CDR1 is WNHNN and CDR2 is SYGVQD (reference sequence). The CDR3 extends over 16 amino acids. V was cut by 4 bases and J by 0 bases, with 12 bases left in between. Here the CDR3 DNA reads TGCGCCAGCAGTGTCCGGACAGCTACGAACACCGGGGAGCTGTTTTTT. Protein product: CASSVRTATNTGELFF.

The chain couples TRBV7-9 to TRBJ2-3; D gene ambiguous. V gave up 2 bases and J gave up 6 bases, with 15 bases separating them. CDR3 length equals 15 residues. CDR1 and CDR2 (germline): SEHNR, FQNEAQ (reference sequence). The CDR3 coding sequence is TGTGCCAGCAGCTTATGGTCCGGTGGAGAGGATACGCAGTATTTT. It specifies CASSLWSGGEDTQYF. The variable domain in full, completed from reference TRBV7-9 and TRBJ2-3, reads DTGVSQNPRHKITKRGQNVTFRCDPISEHNRLYWYRQTLGQGPEFLTYFQNEAQLEKSRLLSDRFSAERPKGSFSTLEIQRTEQGDSAMYLCASSLWSGGEDTQYFGPGTRLTVL.

The chain uses TRBV5-1 and TRBJ1-3, with D perhaps matching TRBD1 (5 bases). This CDR3 is built from 17 residues. The V gene lost 4 bases and the J gene lost 4 bases, with 21 bases spanning the gap. Germline V lookup: CDR1 SGHRS, CDR2 YFSETQ. CDR3 residues: CASSKGPAGPSGNTIYF. DNA of the CDR3: TGCGCCAGCAGCAAAGGGCCCGCGGGGCCCTCCGGAAACACCATATATTTT.

CDR3 sequence (DNA): TGTGCCAGCAGCTTCCAAGCGGGACAGCTATTATATGGCTACACCTTC. Residues: CASSFQAGQLLYGYTF. The V call is TRBV13, the J call TRBJ1-2; 7 nucleotides match TRBD1. Germline values: CDR1 PRHDT, CDR2 FYEKMQ (reference sequence). The ends lost 3 bases at V and 5 bases at J; junction bases unmatched: 12. This CDR3 region has 16 residues.

This clonotype turned up a few times. The V call is TRBV18, the J call TRBJ2-3, with 9 bases that match TRBD2. Looked up from germline, CDR1 is KGHSH and CDR2 is LQKENI. V shed 3 bases and J 2 bases; nucleotides not matched to a gene: 3. The CDR3 spans 15 residues. The CDR3 DNA is TGTGCCAGCTCACCCTTAGCGGGGGCCACAGATACGCAGTATTTT. Protein: CASSPLAGATDTQYF.

This clonotype was recorded a few times. J is TRBJ2-7 and V is TRBV7-9; 8 positions agree with TRBD1. V was clipped by 5 bases and J by 7 bases; unmatched bases: 13. There are 15 residues in the CDR3. CDR1 and CDR2 from the germline V gene are SEHNR and FQNEAQ (reference sequence). The CDR3 sequence: CASSRDRTTSGEQYF. CDR3 sequence (DNA): TGTGCCAGCAGCCGGGACAGGACGACGTCGGGGGAGCAGTACTTC.

Many counts were recorded for this clonotype. This chain uses TRBV6-5 with TRBJ1-2, with D possibly matching TRBD1 (5 bases). Germline lookup yields CDR1 MNHEY and CDR2 SVGAGI. With 5 bases removed from V and 7 bases from J, the gap between germline ends came to 26 bases. The CDR3 totals 17 residues. The DNA for the CDR3 is TGTGCCAGCAGTCCCCACACTCCGGGACGGGGGTATGGTGGCTACACCTTC. Protein: CASSPHTPGRGYGGYTF.

The sample holds many counts of this clonotype. This chain uses TRBV7-6 with TRBJ2-1, with TRBD1 as a possible D gene (5 bases). Trimming left V 1 base short and J 5 bases short, with 15 bases between. This CDR3 is built from 16 residues. CDR1 and CDR2 (germline): SGHVS, FNYEAQ. Here the CDR3 DNA reads TGTGCCAGCAGCTTAGGAGTGGCTCGACAGAACAATGAGCAGTTCTTC. Protein product: CASSLGVARQNNEQFF.

CDR3 region: CASSIALNTEAFF. In DNA form, the CDR3 reads TGTGCCAGTAGTATAGCTTTGAACACTGAAGCTTTCTTT. This rearrangement joins TRBV19 to TRBJ1-1; no clear D. This CDR3 region has 13 residues. Germline lookup yields CDR1 LNHDA and CDR2 SQIVND (reference sequence). With 1 base removed from V and 0 bases from J, the gap between germline ends came to 3 bases. The whole variable domain, remainder taken from reference TRBV19 and TRBJ1-1, is DGGITQSPKYLFRKEGQNVTLSCEQNLNHDAMYWYRQDPGQGLRLIYYSQIVNDFQKGDIAEGYSVSREKKESFPLTVTSAQKNPTAFYLCASSIALNTEAFFGQGTRLTVV.

V gene TRBV15 combines with J gene TRBJ2-7; 9 bases align to TRBD2. J lost 9 bases, V lost 5 bases, and 14 bases had no gene match. The CDR3 is 15 residues long. Germline V gene sequence: CDR1 LNHNV, CDR2 YYDKDF (reference sequence). The CDR3 loop is CATSLTLAGSVWQYF. In DNA form, the CDR3 reads TGTGCCACCAGCCTCACTCTAGCGGGGTCCGTATGGCAGTACTTC. Variable domain in full (rest from reference TRBV15 and TRBJ2-7): DAMVIQNPRYQVTQFGKPVTLSCSQTLNHNVMYWYQQKSSQAPKLLFHYYDKDFNNEADTPDNFQSRRPNTSFCFLDIRSPGLGDTAMYLCATSLTLAGSVWQYFGPGTRLTVT.

This clonotype was seen a single time. The chain combines TRBV12-3 or TRBV12-4 with TRBJ2-3, with 10 bases matching TRBD1. V shed 7 bases and J 4 bases; nucleotides not matched to a gene: 8. The CDR3 contains 15 residues. CDR3 DNA sequence: TGTGCCAGCACCCGGGACAGGGGATCCGCAGATACGCAGTATTTT. This codes for CASTRDRGSADTQYF.